The clone carrying this TCR beta chain was detected many times. The target antigen is unknown. The CDR3 totals 14 residues. The V end lost 7 bases, the J end lost 1 base, and 11 bases lay between the germline ends. Germline V CDR1 and CDR2: MDHEN, SYDVKM. Attachment of unique molecular identifiers was made to individual cDNA molecules. TCRdb analysed the 5' RACE reads with MiXCR anew, one entry per CDR3 protein. This table has 98,000 or so distinct CDR3 sequences, 9.5% to 15% appearing once. The data were obtained in a study of early T cells in non-severe SARS-CoV-2 infection. Overall study context: The study sequenced bulk RNA from unsorted whole blood, with chains unpaired.

The study's findings and limits: Anti-spike CD8 responses were favored by VDJdb matching, which missed private and CD4 specificities.

The sequence was obtained from an adult who was a healthcare worker with PCR-confirmed SARS-CoV-2 infection or an uninfected control (not recorded which). The rearrangement uses TRBV28 and TRBJ1-5, with a tentative D call TRBD1 (5 bases). The sample in question was whole blood, obtained at baseline. The CDR3 bases are TGTGCCAGCATAGGGGATTCGAGCAATCAGCCCCAGCATTTT. It encodes CASIGDSSNQPQHF. The full variable domain, completed using reference TRBV28 and TRBJ1-5, is DVKVTQSSRYLVKRTGEKVFLECVQDMDHENMFWYRQDPGLGLRLIYFSYDVKMKEKGDIPEGYSVSREKKERFSLILESASTNQTSMYLCASIGDSSNQPQHFGDGTRLSIL.